The rows below give T cell receptor beta chains drawn from one sample of a study of blood T cell repertoires in COVID-19. The data were produced by immunoSEQ multiplex PCR, yet TCRdb's version contains in-frame clones alone and is incomplete. The sample holds approximately 500,000 clones, approximately 85% seen once. The sequencing sample was made of peripheral blood. Receptor source: a human donor in a cohort sampled during active COVID-19. Both conserved end residues are part of each CDR3. Each record gives: clone size, J gene, D gene, V gene, CDR3 DNA, CDR3 protein. D genes are given only for firm matches. Some rows mark clone size as missing; the rest say once, few, many or name a class of expanded clone.

.,TRBJ2-7,TRBD1,TRBV4-2,TGTGCCAGCAGCCAAGGGGGACAGGTCCGGGAGCAGTACTTC,CASSQGGQVREQYF
.,TRBJ2-7,TRBD2,TRBV28,TGTGCCAGCAGTTTACCGGGAGGACCTTCCTACGAGCAGTACTTC,CASSLPGGPSYEQYF
.,TRBJ2-7,TRBD1,TRBV19,TGTGCCAGTAGTCGGGACAGGGACTACGAGCAGTACTTC,CASSRDRDYEQYF
.,TRBJ1-1,.,TRBV27,TGTGCCAGCAGTTTATCCTCCAGGCGGAACACTGAAGCTTTCTTT,CASSLSSRRNTEAFF
few,TRBJ2-2,.,TRBV19,TGTGCCAGTAGATCCGGGACATTCACCGGGGAGCTGTTTTTT,CASRSGTFTGELFF
.,TRBJ2-5,TRBD2,TRBV7-2,TGTGCCAGCAGATCCGTGCAGGGAGGGGAGACCCAGTACTTC,CASRSVQGGETQYF
.,TRBJ1-5,.,TRBV3-1/TRBV3-2,TGTGCCAGCAGCCAAGATCACTATCAGCCCCAGCATTTT,CASSQDHYQPQHF
many,TRBJ1-3,TRBD1,TRBV9,TGTGCCAGCAGCGTAGGTCTGGGGGACAGTCCGGGCTCTGGAAACACCATATATTTT,CASSVGLGDSPGSGNTIYF
.,TRBJ2-3,TRBD2,TRBV5-6,TGTGCCAGCAGCTTGGGTCGGGAGGGCACAGATACGCAGTATTTT,CASSLGREGTDTQYF
.,TRBJ1-2,.,TRBV5-1,TGCGCCAGCAGCTTGGCCCAGGGCTCAAACTATGGCTACACCTTC,CASSLAQGSNYGYTF
.,TRBJ1-6,TRBD1,TRBV6-2/TRBV6-3,TGTGCCAGCAGTTACGTTAGCGGACAGGGAAATTCACCCCTCCACTTT,CASSYVSGQGNSPLHF
.,TRBJ2-7,TRBD2,TRBV5-1,TGCGCCAGCGGTCCCGGGGGGAATTCCTACGAGCAGTACTTC,CASGPGGNSYEQYF
few,TRBJ1-5,TRBD1,TRBV7-2,TGTGCCAGCAGCTTGGGACAGGGGGGTCAGCCCCAGCATTTT,CASSLGQGGQPQHF
.,TRBJ2-7,.,TRBV29-1,TGCAGCGTGGTCCCTAGGGGGGGCGGCTACGAGCAGTACTTC,CSVVPRGGGYEQYF
.,TRBJ1-1,TRBD1,TRBV7-2,TGTGCCAGCAGTTTTGGGACAGCTAACACTGAAGCTTTCTTT,CASSFGTANTEAFF
.,TRBJ1-5,TRBD1,TRBV28,TGTGCCAGCAGTTCCCCCGGGACAGTTTTCAATAGCAATCAGCCCCAGCATTTT,CASSSPGTVFNSNQPQHF
.,TRBJ2-1,TRBD2,TRBV9,TGTGCCAGCAGCCCCTCGGGACTAGCGGGAGAATGGGTCTACGGTGAGCAGTTCTTC,CASSPSGLAGEWVYGEQFF
.,TRBJ2-5,TRBD1,TRBV3-1/TRBV3-2,TGTGCCAGCAGCCATATCAGGGGGTACCTTCAAGAGACCCAGTACTTC,CASSHIRGYLQETQYF
.,TRBJ2-7,.,TRBV18,TGTGCCAGCTCACCACTGTCACAGGGCCCCTACGAGCAGTACTTC,CASSPLSQGPYEQYF
.,TRBJ2-5,.,TRBV2,TGTGCCAGCAGTGTACGTAGAAACCAAGAGACCCAGTACTTC,CASSVRRNQETQYF
.,TRBJ2-7,TRBD1,TRBV6-6,TGTGCCAGCAGTACCCGGGACAGGGGTGTCCACGAGCAGTACTTC,CASSTRDRGVHEQYF
.,TRBJ1-4,.,TRBV19,TGTGCCAGTAGTATAGATCGTTGGCAGAATGAAAAACTGTTTTTT,CASSIDRWQNEKLFF
.,TRBJ1-6,TRBD1,TRBV6-5,TGTGCCAGCGCACCAGGGGGCCATTCACCCCTCCACTTT,CASAPGGHSPLHF
.,TRBJ1-1,.,TRBV27,TGTGCCAGCAGTTTATCCAGGGAAACTGAAGCTTTCTTT,CASSLSRETEAFF
.,TRBJ1-6,TRBD1,TRBV13,TGTGCCAGCAGCATCGGATTCGGACAGGGGGATCATTCACCCCTCCACTTT,CASSIGFGQGDHSPLHF
.,TRBJ2-7,TRBD1,TRBV13,TGTGCCAGCAGCCCTACACCGGGACAGGGCACCTACGAGCAGTACTTC,CASSPTPGQGTYEQYF
few,TRBJ2-1,TRBD1,TRBV7-9,TGTGCCAGCAGCCCGCTGGGACAGGGCTACAATGAGCAGTTCTTC,CASSPLGQGYNEQFF
.,TRBJ2-5,.,TRBV24-1,TGTGCCACCAGTGATCCACGGGTGTACCAAGAGACCCAGTACTTC,CATSDPRVYQETQYF
.,TRBJ1-6,.,TRBV30,TGTGCCTGGAGTGCCGGGATTTATAATTCACCCCTCCACTTT,CAWSAGIYNSPLHF
.,TRBJ1-5,.,TRBV19,TGTGCCAGTAGTACGCCCTGGACAGCTAGCAATCAGCCCCAGCATTTT,CASSTPWTASNQPQHF
.,TRBJ1-2,TRBD1,TRBV6-6,TGTGCCAGCAGCCGTCTCGGACAGGGTAGGGGCTACACCTTC,CASSRLGQGRGYTF
.,TRBJ2-1,.,TRBV5-1,TGCGCCAGCAGCTTGGAAGGTCTAGTCAACTACAATGAGCAGTTCTTC,CASSLEGLVNYNEQFF
many,TRBJ1-2,TRBD1,TRBV7-9,TGTGCCAGCAGACCGACAGGGAAGGACTATGGCTACACCTTC,CASRPTGKDYGYTF
.,TRBJ1-1,TRBD1,TRBV27,TGTGCCAGCAGTCTTAACAGGGGGCAGAACACTGAAGCTTTCTTT,CASSLNRGQNTEAFF
.,TRBJ2-7,TRBD2,TRBV28,TGCGCCACTTCCGGGACTAGCGTTCGGGAGCAGTACTTC,CATSGTSVREQYF
.,TRBJ2-2,TRBD2,TRBV18,TGTGCCAGCTCACCACGCGGCGGGAGGGACACCGGGGAGCTGTTTTTT,CASSPRGGRDTGELFF
.,TRBJ2-7,.,TRBV7-2,TGTGCCAGCAGTTCGCGAAACTCCTACGAGCAGTACTTC,CASSSRNSYEQYF
few,TRBJ2-2,.,TRBV7-3,TGTGCCAGCAGCACCTCGCAGGGGCGGGGGGAGCTGTTTTTT,CASSTSQGRGELFF
.,TRBJ1-1,.,TRBV10-3,TGTGCCATCAGGGCCCTGACAGGCAACACTGAAGCTTTCTTT,CAIRALTGNTEAFF
few,TRBJ2-2,TRBD1,TRBV19,TGTGCCAGTAGCCGGGACAGAGGATACACCGGGGAGCTGTTTTTT,CASSRDRGYTGELFF
.,TRBJ1-1,.,TRBV9,TGTGCCAGCAGCTTCACAGGTGGGGTGGGATCTGAAGCTTTCTTT,CASSFTGGVGSEAFF
.,TRBJ1-1,.,TRBV6-2/TRBV6-3,TGTGCCAGCAGTCTCCTCCGGAACACTGAAGCTTTCTTT,CASSLLRNTEAFF
.,TRBJ1-3,.,TRBV7-3,TGTGCCAGCAGCTTAAACCCCCTAGTCTCAACCATATATTTT,CASSLNPLVSTIYF
few,TRBJ2-1,TRBD2,TRBV30,TGTGCCTGGCGCGGACTAGACTGGGACAATGAGCAGTTCTTC,CAWRGLDWDNEQFF
.,TRBJ2-3,TRBD2,TRBV3-1/TRBV3-2,TGTGCCAGCAGCCAAGTATCATACCGACTAGCGGGGGGCACAGATACGCAGTATTTT,CASSQVSYRLAGGTDTQYF
once,TRBJ2-2,.,TRBV30,TGTGCCTGGAGCTCCGTGGCGGCCGGGGAGCTGTTTTTT,CAWSSVAAGELFF
.,TRBJ2-7,.,TRBV15,TGTGCCACCAGCAGATCAGGGGCGCCTTCCTACGAGCAGTACTTC,CATSRSGAPSYEQYF
.,TRBJ1-4,.,TRBV30,TGTGCCTGGAGGGACAGAGGAAGTGAAAAACTGTTTTTT,CAWRDRGSEKLFF
.,TRBJ2-3,TRBD2,TRBV6-4,TGTGCCAGCAGTGACCCTAAGTTTCGGCCCTTAGCGGGAGTGGCAGATACGCAGTATTTT,CASSDPKFRPLAGVADTQYF
.,TRBJ2-2,TRBD2,TRBV2,TGTGCCATCCCCCCCAGCGGGAGCAAGAACACCGGGGAGCTGTTTTTT,CAIPPSGSKNTGELFF
.,TRBJ1-6,.,TRBV6-5,TGTGCCAGCAGACGGTTTCAGGATAATTCACCCCTCCACTTT,CASRRFQDNSPLHF
once,TRBJ1-2,.,TRBV6-1,TGTGCCAGCAGTGGGGGTGGACAGTTAGTAGCCTACTTGTCCTATGGCTACACCTTC,CASSGGGQLVAYLSYGYTF
.,TRBJ2-7,TRBD2,TRBV6-5,TGTGCCAGCAGGGGACTAGTATCCTACGAGCAGTACTTC,CASRGLVSYEQYF